A single sample gave rise to the 4 T cell receptor beta chains below, sequenced in a study of blood T cell repertoires in COVID-19. TCRdb's table, derived via immunoSEQ multiplex PCR, lists solely in-frame clones and lacks some. The sample contains over 75,000 clones, roughly three quarters of which appear only once. The sequenced sample consisted of peripheral blood. All receptors come from a man between 65 and 80 years old with acute or convalescent COVID-19.

Only one count was recorded for this clone. CDR3 loop: CAMRGVMNTEAFF. In DNA form, the CDR3 reads TGTGCCATGAGAGGAGTTATGAACACTGAAGCTTTCTTT. The chain links TRBV10-3 to TRBJ1-1; D is unresolved. V gave up 9 bases and J gave up 0 bases, with 11 bases separating them. Germline V gives CDR1 ENHRY, CDR2 SYGVKD. CDR3 length equals 13 residues.

The chain recombines TRBV3-1 (or the pseudogene TRBV3-2) with TRBJ1-1; 8 nucleotides match TRBD1. CDR1 LGHDT and CDR2 YNNKEL come from the germline V gene (reference sequence). The CDR3 covers 16 residues. Losses at the gene ends were 3 bases for V and 4 bases for J; bases not matched to a gene: 10. The CDR3 nucleotides read TGTGCCAGCAGCCAGGGGGACAGGCTGGGCGGCACTGAAGCTTTCTTT. Its protein is CASSQGDRLGGTEAFF.

This chain links TRBV9 with TRBJ1-2; maybe TRBD1 (5 bases). The V end was cut by 3 bases, the J end by 4 bases, with 13 bases between. The germline V gene has CDR1 SGDLS and CDR2 YYNGEE. CDR3 length equals 14 residues. The CDR3 loop is CASSAPWGGYGYTF. DNA for the CDR3: TGTGCCAGCAGCGCGCCGTGGGGGGGCTATGGCTACACCTTC.

This clone came up a few times. J is TRBJ1-1 and V is TRBV5-1, with D hard to call. There are 18 residues in the CDR3. V lost 0 bases to trimming and J lost 5 bases, with 23 bases between them. Germline CDR1 SGHRS, CDR2 YFSETQ. DNA for the CDR3: TGCGCCAGCAGCTTGGGACTGCTCGATGCCTCCGGGTTGACTGAAGCTTTCTTT. Its translation: CASSLGLLDASGLTEAFF.